The present TCR beta chain was sequenced within a study of identical twins (TCRdb year 2016). Regarding the research as a whole: The study deep-sequenced TCR alpha and beta repertoires from monozygotic twins, unrelated adults of various ages and cord blood to test whether fetal clonotypes persist. To rule out contamination, replicate twin experiments were performed at different times with different library preparation protocols. Here is what the overall study found, with its caveats: Zero-insertion analyses could be partly confounded by invariant T cells such as MAIT and iNKT, though diverse VJ usage argued against such confounding for most clonotypes. Excess twin sharing in beta out-of-frame sequences was weaker because fewer shared sequences lowered the signal-to-noise ratio. Fewer insertions were carried by abundant cord blood beta clonotypes; a weaker similar trend was observed in young adult naive repertoires, while no such trend was observed in memory repertoires. In monozygotic twins, recombination models systematically underestimated out-of-frame TCR alpha sharing, but the models matched the sharing seen between unrelated individuals. Out-of-frame TCR alpha sequences shared between twins showed an excess of low generation-probability sequences compared with coincidental sharing between unrelated individuals. Because the same donors could not be followed over many years, the conclusions depended on cross-sectional statistical analysis.

Every donor in the study was a healthy Caucasian. The twin cohort consisted of three pairs of female monozygotic twins, all aged roughly 18 to 30 years. Positive isolation kits from Invitrogen were used to isolate the CD4+ and CD8+ T cell populations. Libraries were constructed by 5' RACE. The sequencing machine was an Illumina HiSeq 2000. A universal primer binding site was introduced by template switching, and a unique molecular identifier was present in the final cDNA, enabling accurate counting of TCR cDNA molecules. First-strand cDNA for TCR alpha and beta chains was synthesized from specific primers in the conserved constant-segment region. To control for contamination, every cDNA library was double barcoded, receiving both a SMART-Mk sample barcode and Illumina barcodes. TruSeq adapter sequences, together with Illumina sample barcodes, were added in two successive PCR steps. Sequencing of the TCR alpha and beta cDNA libraries was done on the Illumina HiSeq platform using custom primers. From the authors' description of their analysis: MiGEC processed the raw reads to extract unique molecular identifiers, while MiXCR was used to determine the CDR3 positions. For each individual, recombination models were inferred using an EM algorithm with the repgenHMM and IGoR tools. Shared clonotypes were analyzed with the tcR package in R, and sharing was normalized by the product of cloneset sizes. To study raw recombination without the effects of thymic and clonal selection, out-of-frame nonproductive sequences were analyzed. In-frame beta chains were kept once TCRdb had trimmed the public reads at Q25 with fastp and called clones with MiXCR. Rows with a matching CDR3 protein are joined into one entry that keeps the most common DNA and genes. The V and J calls come from TCRdb's annotation, not from the publication. The sample table records approximately 550,000 distinct CDR3 sequences; about 22% of these occur just once. Together, the top ten hold around 0.5% of the sample.

A note on this clonotype: It has no known antigen specificity. Base qualities are not provided; no much larger clone lies one nucleotide away.

V lost 3 bases and J lost 7 bases, and the count of bases not matched to a germline gene is 9. Its CDR3 holds 15 amino acids, cysteine through phenylalanine. The DNA shown is the 45-base CDR3, in frame from base 1. This sample also belongs to another study, concerning yellow fever vaccine responses in identical twins. As the second publication notes: The T cell response to vaccination in identical twins was reported by the authors to appear partly convergent and partly personalized. Focusing on identical twins, the study followed the T cell clones that responded to the vaccine, and did so with precision.

What was sequenced was CD4+ T cells sorted from blood. This sequence originates from a woman aged 18 to 35 in good health. Recombination joined TRBV12-3 or TRBV12-4 with TRBJ1-2, with 9 bases matching TRBD1. The bases read TGTGCCAGCAGTTTTGCCGGGACAGGGAAGGCTGGCTACACCTTC. Translated, it reads CASSFAGTGKAGYTF.